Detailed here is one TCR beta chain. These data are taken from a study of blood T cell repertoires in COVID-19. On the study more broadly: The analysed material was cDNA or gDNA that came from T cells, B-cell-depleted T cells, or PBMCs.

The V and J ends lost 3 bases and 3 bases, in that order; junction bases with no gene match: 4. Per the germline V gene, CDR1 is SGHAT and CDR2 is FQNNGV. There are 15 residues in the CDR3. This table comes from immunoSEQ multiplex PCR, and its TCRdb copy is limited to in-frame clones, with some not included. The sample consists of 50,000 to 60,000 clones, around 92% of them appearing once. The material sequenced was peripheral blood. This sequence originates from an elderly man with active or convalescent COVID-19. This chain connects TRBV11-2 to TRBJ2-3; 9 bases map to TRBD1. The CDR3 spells CASSLRQGETDTQYF. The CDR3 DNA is TGTGCCAGCAGCTTGAGACAGGGGGAAACAGATACGCAGTATTTT.